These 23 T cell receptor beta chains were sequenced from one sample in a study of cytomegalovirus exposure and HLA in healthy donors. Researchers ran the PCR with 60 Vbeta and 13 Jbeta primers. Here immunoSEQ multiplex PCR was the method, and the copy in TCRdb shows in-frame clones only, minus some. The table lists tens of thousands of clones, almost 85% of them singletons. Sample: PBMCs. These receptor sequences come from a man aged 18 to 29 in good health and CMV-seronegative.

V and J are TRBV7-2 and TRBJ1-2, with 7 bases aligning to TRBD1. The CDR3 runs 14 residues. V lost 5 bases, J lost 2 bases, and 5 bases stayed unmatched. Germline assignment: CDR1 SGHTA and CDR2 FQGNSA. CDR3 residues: CASSLVRGNYGYTF. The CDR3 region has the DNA TGTGCCAGCAGCCTGGTCAGGGGGAACTATGGCTACACCTTC.

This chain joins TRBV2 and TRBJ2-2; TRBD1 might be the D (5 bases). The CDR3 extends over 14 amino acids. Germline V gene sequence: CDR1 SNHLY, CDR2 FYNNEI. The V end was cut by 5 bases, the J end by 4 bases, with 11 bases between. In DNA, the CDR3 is TGTGCCAGCAGTATTGACAGTTCCACCGGGGAGCTGTTTTTT. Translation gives CASSIDSSTGELFF.

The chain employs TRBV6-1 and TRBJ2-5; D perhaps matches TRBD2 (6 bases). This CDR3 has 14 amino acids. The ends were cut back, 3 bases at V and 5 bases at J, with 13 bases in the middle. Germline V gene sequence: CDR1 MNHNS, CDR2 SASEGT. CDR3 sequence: CASSDLGGGETQYF. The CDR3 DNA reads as TGTGCCAGCAGTGATTTGGGTGGAGGGGAGACCCAGTACTTC.

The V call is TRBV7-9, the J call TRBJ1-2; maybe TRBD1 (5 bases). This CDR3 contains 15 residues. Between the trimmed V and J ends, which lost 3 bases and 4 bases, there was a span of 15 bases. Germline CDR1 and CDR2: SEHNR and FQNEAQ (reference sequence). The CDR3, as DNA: TGTGCCAGCAGCTTCCCTGCAGGGAACATCTATGGCTACACCTTC. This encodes CASSFPAGNIYGYTF. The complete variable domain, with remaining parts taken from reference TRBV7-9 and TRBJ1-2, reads DTGVSQNPRHKITKRGQNVTFRCDPISEHNRLYWYRQTLGQGPEFLTYFQNEAQLEKSRLLSDRFSAERPKGSFSTLEIQRTEQGDSAMYLCASSFPAGNIYGYTFGSGTRLTVV.

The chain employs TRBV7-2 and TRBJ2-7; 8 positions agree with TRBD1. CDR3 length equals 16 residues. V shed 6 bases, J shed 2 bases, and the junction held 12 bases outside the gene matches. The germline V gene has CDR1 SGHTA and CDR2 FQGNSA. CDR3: CASSAPTGGVTYEQYF. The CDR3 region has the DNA TGTGCCAGCAGTGCCCCAACAGGGGGAGTCACCTACGAGCAGTACTTC.

CDR3 DNA: TGCAGTGCTAGCAAGAACACTGAAGCTTTCTTT. It codes for CSASKNTEAFF. V gene TRBV20-1 combines with J gene TRBJ1-1; D not resolved. Trimming pared 3 bases from V and 1 base from J, leaving 3 bases between. CDR3 size: 11 residues. Germline CDR1 DFQATT, CDR2 SNEGSKA (reference sequence).

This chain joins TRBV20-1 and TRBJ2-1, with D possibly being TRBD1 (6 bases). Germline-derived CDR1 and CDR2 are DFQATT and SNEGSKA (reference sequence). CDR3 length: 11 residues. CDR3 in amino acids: CRRTGYDEQFF. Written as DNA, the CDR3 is TGCAGAAGAACAGGGTATGATGAGCAGTTCTTC.

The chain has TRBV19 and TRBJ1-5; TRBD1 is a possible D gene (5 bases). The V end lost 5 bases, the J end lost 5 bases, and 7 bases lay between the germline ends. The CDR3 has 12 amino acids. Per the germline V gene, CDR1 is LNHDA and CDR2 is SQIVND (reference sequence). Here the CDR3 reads CASSDRHQPQHF. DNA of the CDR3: TGTGCCAGTAGTGACAGACATCAGCCCCAGCATTTT. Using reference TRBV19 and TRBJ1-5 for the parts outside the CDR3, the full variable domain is DGGITQSPKYLFRKEGQNVTLSCEQNLNHDAMYWYRQDPGQGLRLIYYSQIVNDFQKGDIAEGYSVSREKKESFPLTVTSAQKNPTAFYLCASSDRHQPQHFGDGTRLSIL.

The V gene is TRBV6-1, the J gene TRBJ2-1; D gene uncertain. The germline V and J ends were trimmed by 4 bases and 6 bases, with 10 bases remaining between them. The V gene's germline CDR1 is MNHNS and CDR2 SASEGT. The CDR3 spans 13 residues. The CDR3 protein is CASSVVVSNEQFF. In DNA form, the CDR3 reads TGTGCCAGCAGTGTAGTAGTTTCCAATGAGCAGTTCTTC.

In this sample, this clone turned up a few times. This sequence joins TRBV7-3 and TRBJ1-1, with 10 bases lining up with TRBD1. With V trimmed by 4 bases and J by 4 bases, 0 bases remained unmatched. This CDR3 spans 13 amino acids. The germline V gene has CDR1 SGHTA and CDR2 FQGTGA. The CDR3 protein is CASSWTGGTEAFF. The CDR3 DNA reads TGTGCCAGCAGCTGGACAGGGGGCACTGAAGCTTTCTTT.

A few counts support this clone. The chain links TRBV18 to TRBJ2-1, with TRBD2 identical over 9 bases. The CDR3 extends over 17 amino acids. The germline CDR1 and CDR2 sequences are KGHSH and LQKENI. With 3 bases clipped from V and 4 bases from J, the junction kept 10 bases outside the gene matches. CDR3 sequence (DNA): TGTGCCAGCTCACCGCCCCTAGGGGCGGGGGGGTACAATGAGCAGTTCTTC. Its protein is CASSPPLGAGGYNEQFF.

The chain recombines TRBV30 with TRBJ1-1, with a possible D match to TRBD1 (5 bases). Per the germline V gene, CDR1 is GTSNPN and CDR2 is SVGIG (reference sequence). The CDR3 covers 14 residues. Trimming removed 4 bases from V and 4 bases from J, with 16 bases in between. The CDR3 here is CAWKMEGRSTEAFF. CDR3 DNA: TGTGCCTGGAAGATGGAGGGGCGTAGCACTGAAGCTTTCTTT. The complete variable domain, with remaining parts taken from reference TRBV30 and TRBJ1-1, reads SQTIHQWPATLVQPVGSPLSLECTVEGTSNPNLYWYRQAAGRGLQLLFYSVGIGQISSEVPQNLSASRPQDRQFILSSKKLLLSDSGFYLCAWKMEGRSTEAFFGQGTRLTVV.

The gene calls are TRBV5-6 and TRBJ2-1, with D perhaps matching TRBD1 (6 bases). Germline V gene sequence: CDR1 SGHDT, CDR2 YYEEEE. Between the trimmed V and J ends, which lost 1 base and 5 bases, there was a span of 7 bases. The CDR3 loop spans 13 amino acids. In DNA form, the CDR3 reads TGTGCCAGCAGCTTGTGGGGGCACAATGAGCAGTTCTTC. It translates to CASSLWGHNEQFF.

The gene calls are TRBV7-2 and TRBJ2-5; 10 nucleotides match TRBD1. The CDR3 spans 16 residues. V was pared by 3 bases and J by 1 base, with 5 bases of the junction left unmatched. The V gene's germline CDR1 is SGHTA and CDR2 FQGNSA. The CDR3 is CASSFRQGAIQETQYF. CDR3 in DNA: TGTGCCAGCAGCTTCCGACAGGGGGCCATCCAAGAGACCCAGTACTTC. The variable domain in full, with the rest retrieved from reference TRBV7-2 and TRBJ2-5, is GAGVSQSPSNKVTEKGKDVELRCDPISGHTALYWYRQSLGQGLEFLIYFQGNSAPDKSGLPSDRFSAERTGGSVSTLTIQRTQQEDSAVYLCASSFRQGAIQETQYFGPGTRLLVL.

The CDR3 bases are TGTGCCAGCAGCGTAGGTCCCGGAGTGGAAAAACTGTTTTTT. Encoded protein: CASSVGPGVEKLFF. V usage is TRBV9 and J usage is TRBJ1-4; no clear D. V was cut by 0 bases and J by 8 bases, with 11 bases left in between. The CDR3 has 14 residues. Germline V lookup: CDR1 SGDLS, CDR2 YYNGEE.

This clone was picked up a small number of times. CDR3 loop: CAWSVQLGLAVVQYF. The CDR3 bases are TGTGCCTGGAGTGTTCAATTAGGACTAGCGGTGGTGCAGTACTTC. This chain joins TRBV30 and TRBJ2-7, with 10 bases fitting TRBD2. The germline CDR1 and CDR2 sequences are GTSNPN and SVGIG (reference sequence). V lost 0 bases, J lost 9 bases, and 11 bases stayed unmatched. The CDR3 contains 15 residues.

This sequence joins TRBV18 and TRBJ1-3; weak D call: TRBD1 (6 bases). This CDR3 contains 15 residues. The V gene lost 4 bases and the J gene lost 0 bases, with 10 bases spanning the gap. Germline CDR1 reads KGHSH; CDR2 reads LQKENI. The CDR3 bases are TGTGCCAGCTCACTCGGACAGAGCTCTGGAAACACCATATATTTT. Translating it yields CASSLGQSSGNTIYF. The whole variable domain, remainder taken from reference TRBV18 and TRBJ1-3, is NAGVMQNPRHLVRRRGQEARLRCSPMKGHSHVYWYRQLPEEGLKFMVYLQKENIIDESGMPKERFSAEFPKEGPSILRIQQVVRGDSAAYFCASSLGQSSGNTIYFGEGSWLTVV.

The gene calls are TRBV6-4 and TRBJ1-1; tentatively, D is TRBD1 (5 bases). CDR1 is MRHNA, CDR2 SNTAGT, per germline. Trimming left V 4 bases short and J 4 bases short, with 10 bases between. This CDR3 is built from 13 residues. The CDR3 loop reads CASSGVGGTEAFF. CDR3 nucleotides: TGTGCCAGCAGTGGCGTGGGGGGCACTGAAGCTTTCTTT.

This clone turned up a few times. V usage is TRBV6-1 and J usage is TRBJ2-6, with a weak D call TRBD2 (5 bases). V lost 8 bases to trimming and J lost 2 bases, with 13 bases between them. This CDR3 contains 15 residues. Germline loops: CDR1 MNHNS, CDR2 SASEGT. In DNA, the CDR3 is TGTGCCAGCTCGAGTATGGGAGCTGGGGCCAACGTCCTGACTTTC. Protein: CASSSMGAGANVLTF.

CDR3 coding DNA: TGTGCCTGGGGACAGATGACCGGGGAGCTGTTTTTT. Protein: CAWGQMTGELFF. The V call is TRBV30, the J call TRBJ2-2; TRBD1 might be the D (6 bases). CDR3 length equals 12 residues. Germline loops: CDR1 GTSNPN, CDR2 SVGIG (reference sequence). V was cut by 5 bases and J by 5 bases, with 9 bases left in between.

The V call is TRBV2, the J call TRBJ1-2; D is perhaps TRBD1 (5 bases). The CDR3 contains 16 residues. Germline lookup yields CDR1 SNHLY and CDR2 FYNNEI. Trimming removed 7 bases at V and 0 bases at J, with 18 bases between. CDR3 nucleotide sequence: TGTGCCAGCAACGGGGGGTCGGCGAGGTCTAACTATGGCTACACCTTC. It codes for CASNGGSARSNYGYTF.

The CDR3 loop reads CASNQPGQGPPGEGNTEAFF. CDR3 DNA: TGTGCCAGCAATCAACCGGGACAGGGTCCACCCGGGGAGGGGAACACTGAAGCTTTCTTT. The chain joins TRBV2 to TRBJ1-1; 9 positions match TRBD1. With 7 bases clipped from V and 1 base from J, the junction kept 22 bases outside the gene matches. Per germline, CDR1 SNHLY and CDR2 FYNNEI. This CDR3 is built from 20 residues. Based on the CDR3 plus reference TRBV2 and TRBJ1-1, the full variable domain is EPEVTQTPSHQVTQMGQEVILRCVPISNHLYFYWYRQILGQKVEFLVSFYNNEISEKSEIFDDQFSVERPDGSNFTLKIRSTKLEDSAMYFCASNQPGQGPPGEGNTEAFFGQGTRLTVV.

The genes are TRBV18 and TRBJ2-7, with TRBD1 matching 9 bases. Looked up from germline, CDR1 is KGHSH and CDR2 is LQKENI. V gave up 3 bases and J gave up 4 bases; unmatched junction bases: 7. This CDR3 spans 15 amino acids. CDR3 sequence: CASSPRQGEVYEQYF. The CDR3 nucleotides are TGTGCCAGCTCACCCAGACAGGGGGAAGTGTACGAGCAGTACTTC.